This T cell receptor (beta chain) is drawn from a study of early T cells in non-severe SARS-CoV-2 infection. Across the whole study: From unsorted whole blood, bulk RNA was sequenced, and the chains remained unpaired. Overall study findings and caveats: Anti-spike CD8 responses were favored by VDJdb matching, which missed private and CD4 specificities.

Unique molecular identifier tags were affixed to discrete cDNA molecules. One entry per CDR3 protein, called by TCRdb with MiXCR from the 5' RACE reads. There are about 39,000 distinct CDR3 sequences in the sample; 4.5% to 7% occur only once, and roughly 4% lies in the top ten. In germline, CDR1 is MNHNY, CDR2 SVGAGI (reference sequence). The germline V and J ends were trimmed by 6 bases and 2 bases, with 17 bases remaining between them. CDR3 length: 16 amino acids. Comment on this clonotype: Antigen unknown.

The V call is TRBV6-6, the J call TRBJ1-5, with D possibly matching TRBD1 (5 bases). The sequencing here drew on whole blood, taken at baseline. This receptor was obtained from an adult who was a healthcare worker with PCR-confirmed SARS-CoV-2 infection or an uninfected control (not recorded which). CDR3 residues: CASRASGARGNQPQHF. CDR3 DNA: TGTGCCAGCAGGGCCTCTGGGGCGCGTGGCAATCAGCCCCAGCATTTT.